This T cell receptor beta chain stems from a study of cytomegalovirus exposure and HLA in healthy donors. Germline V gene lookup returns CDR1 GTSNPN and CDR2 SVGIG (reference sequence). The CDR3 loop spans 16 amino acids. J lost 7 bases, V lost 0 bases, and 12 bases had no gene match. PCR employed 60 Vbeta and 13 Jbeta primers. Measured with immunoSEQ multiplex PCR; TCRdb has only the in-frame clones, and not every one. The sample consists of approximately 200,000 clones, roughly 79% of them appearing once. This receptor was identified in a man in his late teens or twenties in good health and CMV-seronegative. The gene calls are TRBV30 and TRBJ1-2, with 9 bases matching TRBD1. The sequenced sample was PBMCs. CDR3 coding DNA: TGTGCCTGGAGTGTACTGCCGACAGGGGGACTCGGTGGCTACACCTTC. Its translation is CAWSVLPTGGLGGYTF.